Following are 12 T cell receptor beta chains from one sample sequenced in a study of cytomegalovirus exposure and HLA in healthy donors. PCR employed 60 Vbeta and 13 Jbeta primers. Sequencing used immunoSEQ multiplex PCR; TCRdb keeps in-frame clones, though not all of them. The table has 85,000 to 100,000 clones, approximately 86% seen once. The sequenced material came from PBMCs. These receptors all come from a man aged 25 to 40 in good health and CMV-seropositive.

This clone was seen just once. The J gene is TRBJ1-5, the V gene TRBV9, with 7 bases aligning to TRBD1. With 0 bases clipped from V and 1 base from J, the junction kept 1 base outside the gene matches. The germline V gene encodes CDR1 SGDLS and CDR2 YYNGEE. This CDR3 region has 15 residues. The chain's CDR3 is CASSVAGQSNQPQHF. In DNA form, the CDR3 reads TGTGCCAGCAGCGTAGCGGGACAGAGCAATCAGCCCCAGCATTTT.

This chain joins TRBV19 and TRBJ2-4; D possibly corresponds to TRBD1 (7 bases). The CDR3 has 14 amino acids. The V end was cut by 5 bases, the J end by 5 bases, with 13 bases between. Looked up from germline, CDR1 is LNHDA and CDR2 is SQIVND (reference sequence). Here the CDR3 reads CASSLQGTENIQYF. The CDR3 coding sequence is TGTGCCAGTAGTCTACAGGGGACTGAAAACATTCAGTACTTC. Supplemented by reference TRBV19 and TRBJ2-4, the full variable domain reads DGGITQSPKYLFRKEGQNVTLSCEQNLNHDAMYWYRQDPGQGLRLIYYSQIVNDFQKGDIAEGYSVSREKKESFPLTVTSAQKNPTAFYLCASSLQGTENIQYFGAGTRLSVL.

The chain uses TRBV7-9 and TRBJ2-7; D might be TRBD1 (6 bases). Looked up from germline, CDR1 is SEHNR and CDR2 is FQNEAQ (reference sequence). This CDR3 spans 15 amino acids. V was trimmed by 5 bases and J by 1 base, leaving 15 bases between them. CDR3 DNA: TGTGCCAGCAGCCCACAGGGAGCCCTTTCCTACGAGCAGTACTTC. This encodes CASSPQGALSYEQYF.

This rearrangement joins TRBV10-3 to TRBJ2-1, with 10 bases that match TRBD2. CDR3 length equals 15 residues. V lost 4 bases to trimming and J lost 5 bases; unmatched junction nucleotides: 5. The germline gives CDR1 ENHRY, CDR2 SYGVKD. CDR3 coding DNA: TGTGCCATCAGTGGCTCTAGCGGGAGAAACAATGAGCAGTTCTTC. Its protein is CAISGSSGRNNEQFF.

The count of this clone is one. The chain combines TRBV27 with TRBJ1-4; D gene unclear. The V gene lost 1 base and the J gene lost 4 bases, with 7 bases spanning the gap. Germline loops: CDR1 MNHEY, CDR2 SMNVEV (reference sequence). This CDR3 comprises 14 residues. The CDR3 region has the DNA TGTGCCAGCAGTTTATTTTCCCGTAATGAAAAACTGTTTTTT. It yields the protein CASSLFSRNEKLFF.

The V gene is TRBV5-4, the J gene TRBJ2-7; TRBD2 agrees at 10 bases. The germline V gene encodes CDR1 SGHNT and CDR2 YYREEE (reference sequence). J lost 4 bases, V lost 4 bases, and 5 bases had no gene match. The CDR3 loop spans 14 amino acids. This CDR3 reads CASSPSGRAYEQYF. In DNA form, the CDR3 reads TGTGCCAGCAGCCCTAGCGGGAGAGCTTACGAGCAGTACTTC.

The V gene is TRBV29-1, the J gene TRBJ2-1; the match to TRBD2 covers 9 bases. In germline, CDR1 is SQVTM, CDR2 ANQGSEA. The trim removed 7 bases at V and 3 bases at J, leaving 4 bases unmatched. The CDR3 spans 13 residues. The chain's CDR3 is CSALTSGYNEQFF. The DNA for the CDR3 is TGCAGCGCCCTGACTAGCGGCTACAATGAGCAGTTCTTC.

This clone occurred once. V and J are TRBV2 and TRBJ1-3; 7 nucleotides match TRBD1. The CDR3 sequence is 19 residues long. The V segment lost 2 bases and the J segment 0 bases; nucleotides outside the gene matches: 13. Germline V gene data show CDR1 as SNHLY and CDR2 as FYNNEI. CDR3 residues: CASSENLDRLTRSGNTIYF. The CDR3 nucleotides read TGTGCCAGCAGTGAAAATCTGGACAGGCTAACTCGCTCTGGAAACACCATATATTTT.

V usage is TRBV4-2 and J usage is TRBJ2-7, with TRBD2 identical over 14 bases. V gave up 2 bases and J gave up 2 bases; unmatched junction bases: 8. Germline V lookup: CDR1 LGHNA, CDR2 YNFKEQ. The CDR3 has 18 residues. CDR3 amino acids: CASSQLGLAGGITYEQYF. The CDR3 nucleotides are TGTGCCAGCAGCCAACTTGGACTAGCGGGAGGTATTACCTACGAGCAGTACTTC.

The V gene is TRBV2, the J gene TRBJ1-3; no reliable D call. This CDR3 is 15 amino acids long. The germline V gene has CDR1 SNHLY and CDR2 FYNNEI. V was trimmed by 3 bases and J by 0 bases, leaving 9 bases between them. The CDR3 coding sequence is TGTGCCAGCAGTGAGTGGAGAAGCTCTGGAAACACCATATATTTT. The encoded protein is CASSEWRSSGNTIYF. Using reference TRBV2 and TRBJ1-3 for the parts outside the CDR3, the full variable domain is EPEVTQTPSHQVTQMGQEVILRCVPISNHLYFYWYRQILGQKVEFLVSFYNNEISEKSEIFDDQFSVERPDGSNFTLKIRSTKLEDSAMYFCASSEWRSSGNTIYFGEGSWLTVV.

The CDR3 sequence: CASSLGQGFQLDTQYF. DNA of the CDR3: TGCGCCAGCAGCTTGGGACAGGGGTTTCAACTAGATACGCAGTATTTT. The J gene is TRBJ2-3, the V gene TRBV5-1; TRBD1 agrees at 8 bases. The CDR3 is 16 amino acids. Germline CDR1 is SGHRS and CDR2 is YFSETQ. Trimming removed 0 bases from V and 5 bases from J; junction bases left unmatched: 8.

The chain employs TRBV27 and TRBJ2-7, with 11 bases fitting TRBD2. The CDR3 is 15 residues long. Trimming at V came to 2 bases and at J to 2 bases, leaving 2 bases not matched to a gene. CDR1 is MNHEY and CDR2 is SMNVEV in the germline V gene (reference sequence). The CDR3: CASSLRLAGTYEQYF. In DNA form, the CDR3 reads TGTGCCAGCAGTTTACGACTAGCGGGGACCTACGAGCAGTACTTC.